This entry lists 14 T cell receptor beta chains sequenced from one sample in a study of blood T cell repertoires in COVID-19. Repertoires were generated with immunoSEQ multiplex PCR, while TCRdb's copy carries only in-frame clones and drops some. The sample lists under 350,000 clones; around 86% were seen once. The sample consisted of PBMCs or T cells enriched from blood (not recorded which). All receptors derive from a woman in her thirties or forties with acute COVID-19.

The CDR3 DNA is TGTGCCAGCAGCTTGGTCGGCTGGGGCGACACCTTC. Residues: CASSLVGWGDTF. The V call is TRBV5-4, the J call TRBJ1-2, with D possibly TRBD1 on 5 matching bases. Germline loops: CDR1 SGHNT, CDR2 YYREEE (reference sequence). The CDR3 runs to 12 residues. Trimming shortened V by 0 bases and J by 12 bases, and 12 bases separated the two germline ends.

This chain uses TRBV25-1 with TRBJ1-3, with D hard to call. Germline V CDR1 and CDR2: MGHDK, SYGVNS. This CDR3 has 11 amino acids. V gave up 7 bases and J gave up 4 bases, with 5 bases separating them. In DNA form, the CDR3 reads TGTGCCAGCAACAGCGGAAACACCATATATTTT. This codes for CASNSGNTIYF.

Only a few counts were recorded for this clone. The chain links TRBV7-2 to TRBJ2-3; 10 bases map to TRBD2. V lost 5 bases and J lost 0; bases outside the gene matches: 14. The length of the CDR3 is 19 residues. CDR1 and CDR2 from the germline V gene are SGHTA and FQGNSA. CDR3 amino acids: CASSPEGLAGAGSTDTQYF. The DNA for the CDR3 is TGTGCCAGCAGCCCCGAGGGCCTAGCGGGAGCGGGTAGCACAGATACGCAGTATTTT.

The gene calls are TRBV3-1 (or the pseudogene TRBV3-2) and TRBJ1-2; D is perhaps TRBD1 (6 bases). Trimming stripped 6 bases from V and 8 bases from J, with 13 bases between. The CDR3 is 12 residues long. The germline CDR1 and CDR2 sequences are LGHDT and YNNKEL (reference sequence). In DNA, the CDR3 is TGTGCCAGCAGTCTTACAGGGCTCGGCTACACCTTC. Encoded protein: CASSLTGLGYTF.

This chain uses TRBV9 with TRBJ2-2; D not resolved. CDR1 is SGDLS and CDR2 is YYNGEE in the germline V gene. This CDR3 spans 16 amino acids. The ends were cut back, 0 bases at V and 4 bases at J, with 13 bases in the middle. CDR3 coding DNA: TGTGCCAGCAGCGTAGTGTTCCCAGATTCCACCGGGGAGCTGTTTTTT. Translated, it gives CASSVVFPDSTGELFF.

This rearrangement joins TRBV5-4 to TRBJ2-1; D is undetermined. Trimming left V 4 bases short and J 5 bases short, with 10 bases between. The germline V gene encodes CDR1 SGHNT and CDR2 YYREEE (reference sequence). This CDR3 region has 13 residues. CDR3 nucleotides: TGTGCCAGCAGCAACGCGGAGAACAATGAGCAGTTCTTC. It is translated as CASSNAENNEQFF.

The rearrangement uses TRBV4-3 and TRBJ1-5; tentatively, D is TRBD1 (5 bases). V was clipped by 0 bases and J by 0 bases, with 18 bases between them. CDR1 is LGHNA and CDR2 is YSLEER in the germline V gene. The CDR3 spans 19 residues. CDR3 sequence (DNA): TGCGCCAGCAGCCAAGACCCCGGGGGACGCCCTTATAGCAATCAGCCCCAGCATTTT. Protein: CASSQDPGGRPYSNQPQHF.

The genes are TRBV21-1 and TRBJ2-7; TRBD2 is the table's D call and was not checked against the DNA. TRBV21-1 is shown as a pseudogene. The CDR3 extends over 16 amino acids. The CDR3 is CASSPNVLAGGYEQYF. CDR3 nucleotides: TGTGCCAGCAGCCCAAACGTCTTAGCGGGGGGGTACGAGCAGTACTTC.

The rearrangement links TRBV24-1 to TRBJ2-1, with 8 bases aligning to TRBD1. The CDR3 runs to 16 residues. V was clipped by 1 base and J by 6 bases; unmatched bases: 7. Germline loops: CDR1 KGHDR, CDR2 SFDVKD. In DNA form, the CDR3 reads TGTGCCACCAGTGATTTTGTTCAGGGGGCGGGCAATGAGCAGTTCTTC. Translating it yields CATSDFVQGAGNEQFF.

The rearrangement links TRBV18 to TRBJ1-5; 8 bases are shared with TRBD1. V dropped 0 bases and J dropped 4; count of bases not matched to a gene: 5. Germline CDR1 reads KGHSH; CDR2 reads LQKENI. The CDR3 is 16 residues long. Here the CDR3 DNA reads TGTGCCAGCTCACCACCGGGACAGGTCGGTAATCAGCCCCAGCATTTT. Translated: CASSPPGQVGNQPQHF.

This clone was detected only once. The CDR3 DNA follows: TGTGCCAGCAGCTTAGGGGACAGGGTAAACGAAAAACTGTTTTTT. Its protein product is CASSLGDRVNEKLFF. The J gene is TRBJ1-4, the V gene TRBV11-2, with 9 bases fitting TRBD1. The CDR3 contains 15 residues. V was clipped by 1 base and J by 8 bases; unmatched bases: 5. Germline CDR1 SGHAT, CDR2 FQNNGV.

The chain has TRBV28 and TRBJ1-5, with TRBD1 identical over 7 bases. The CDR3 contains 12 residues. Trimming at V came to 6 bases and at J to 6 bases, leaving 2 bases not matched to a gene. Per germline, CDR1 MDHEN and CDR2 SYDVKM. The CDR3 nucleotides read TGTGCCAGCAGAGGACAGGTTCAGCCCCAGCATTTT. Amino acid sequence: CASRGQVQPQHF.

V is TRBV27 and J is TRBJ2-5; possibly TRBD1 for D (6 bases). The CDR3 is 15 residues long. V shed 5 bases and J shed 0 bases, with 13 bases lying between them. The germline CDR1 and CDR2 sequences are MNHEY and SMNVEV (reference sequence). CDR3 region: CASSPTRTDQETQYF. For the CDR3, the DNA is TGTGCCAGCAGTCCCACCCGGACAGACCAAGAGACCCAGTACTTC.

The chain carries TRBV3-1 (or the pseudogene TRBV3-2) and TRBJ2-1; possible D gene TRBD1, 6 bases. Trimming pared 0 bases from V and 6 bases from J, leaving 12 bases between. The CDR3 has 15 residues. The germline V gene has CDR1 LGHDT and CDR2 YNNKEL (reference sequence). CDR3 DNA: TGTGCCAGCAGCCAAGATGCAGGCAGGGGCAATGAGCAGTTCTTC. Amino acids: CASSQDAGRGNEQFF.